This passage covers 25 T cell receptor beta chains from one sample sequenced in a study of blood T cell repertoires in COVID-19. The method was immunoSEQ multiplex PCR; TCRdb's version includes in-frame clones alone and lacks a portion of them. The sample carries 200,000 to 250,000 clones, more than 75% recorded once. Source material: peripheral blood. The origin of the receptors is a middle-aged man with acute or convalescent COVID-19.

The rearrangement uses TRBV7-2 and TRBJ1-5; D ambiguous. Germline CDR1 and CDR2: SGHTA and FQGNSA. V was cut by 5 bases and J by 3 bases, with 5 bases left in between. The CDR3 extends over 12 amino acids. CDR3 nucleotides: TGTGCCAGCAGCCCCTCCAATCAGCCCCAGCATTTT. As protein: CASSPSNQPQHF.

The chain has TRBV6-5 and TRBJ2-7, with D maybe TRBD1 (5 bases). This CDR3 is 15 amino acids long. CDR1 is MNHEY and CDR2 is SVGAGI in the germline V gene. Trimming left V 1 base short and J 4 bases short, with 14 bases between. As DNA, the CDR3 is TGTGCCAGCAGTTACTTTCGGCAGGGCGGTTACGAGCAGTACTTC. It specifies CASSYFRQGGYEQYF.

The chain recombines TRBV6-4 with TRBJ2-2; D gene unclear. The CDR3 contains 14 residues. Trimming removed 0 bases at V and 4 bases at J, with 6 bases between. CDR1 is MRHNA, CDR2 SNTAGT, per germline. CDR3 sequence reads: CASSDSGATGELFF. The CDR3 nucleotides are TGTGCCAGCAGTGACTCAGGAGCCACCGGGGAGCTGTTTTTT.

There are many counts of this clone. The chain is built from TRBV5-4 and TRBJ2-7; D not resolved. The V end lost 0 bases, the J end lost 7 bases, and 11 bases lay between the germline ends. The CDR3 consists of 13 residues. CDR1 is SGHNT, CDR2 YYREEE, per germline (reference sequence). In nucleotides, the CDR3 is TGTGCCAGCAGCTTGGAAACTCCCCGGGAGCAGTACTTC. This gives the protein CASSLETPREQYF.

The V and J genes are TRBV27 and TRBJ1-2, with a tentative D call TRBD1 (6 bases). Looked up from germline, CDR1 is MNHEY and CDR2 is SMNVEV (reference sequence). V was cut by 8 bases and J by 8 bases, with 12 bases left in between. This CDR3 contains 11 residues. The CDR3 DNA is TGTGCCAGCGTGGGGGCGTGGGGCTACACCTTC. Its protein product is CASVGAWGYTF.

This chain connects TRBV18 to TRBJ1-1; D is possibly TRBD1 (6 bases). This CDR3 is 14 amino acids long. The V and J ends lost 2 bases and 3 bases respectively, with 10 bases between them. Germline values: CDR1 KGHSH, CDR2 LQKENI. CDR3 sequence (DNA): TGTGCCAGCTCACCAGGGGGCTGGGACACTGAAGCTTTCTTT. It specifies CASSPGGWDTEAFF.

J is TRBJ1-5 and V is TRBV10-1; possibly TRBD1 for D (5 bases). The germline gives CDR1 WNHNN, CDR2 SYGVQD (reference sequence). There are 15 residues in the CDR3. V was cut by 3 bases and J by 7 bases, with 16 bases left in between. CDR3 amino acids: CASSEVGGAEQPQHF. Here the CDR3 DNA reads TGCGCCAGCAGTGAAGTAGGAGGGGCGGAACAGCCCCAGCATTTT.

This clone occurred once. The rearrangement links TRBV6-1 to TRBJ1-2; TRBD1 might be the D (5 bases). The CDR3 covers 14 residues. V was pared by 1 base and J by 6 bases, with 12 bases between. Germline values: CDR1 MNHNS, CDR2 SASEGT. The CDR3 is CASSEEWGEDGYTF. The DNA for the CDR3 is TGTGCCAGCAGTGAAGAATGGGGCGAGGATGGCTACACCTTC.

A note on this clone: Other DNA sequences in this sample translate to the same CDR3. J is TRBJ2-7 and V is TRBV29-1; 7 bases match TRBD1. With V trimmed by 6 bases and J by 0 bases, 2 bases remained unmatched. The CDR3 is 12 residues long. Germline CDR1 is SQVTM and CDR2 is ANQGSEA. The CDR3 spells CSVRDSSYEQYF. DNA for the CDR3: TGCAGCGTCCGGGACAGCTCCTACGAGCAGTACTTC.

This clone has a handful of counts. J is TRBJ1-1 and V is TRBV7-2; D not certain. The germline V gene encodes CDR1 SGHTA and CDR2 FQGNSA. V lost 3 bases and J 6 bases, leaving 8 bases between the germline ends. The CDR3 consists of 12 residues. The CDR3, as DNA: TGTGCCAGCAGCTTCAACCGGGCTGAAGCTTTCTTT. As protein: CASSFNRAEAFF.

This chain uses TRBV6-5 with TRBJ2-1, with 14 bases lining up with TRBD2. This CDR3 has 15 amino acids. Germline CDR1 is MNHEY and CDR2 is SVGAGI. The V and J ends lost 6 bases and 9 bases, in that order; junction bases with no gene match: 7. This CDR3 reads CASRAGLAGGAEQFF. The CDR3 region has the DNA TGTGCCAGCAGAGCCGGACTAGCGGGGGGAGCTGAGCAGTTCTTC.

This chain uses TRBV5-6 with TRBJ1-1; TRBD1 matches at 7 bases. This CDR3 region has 14 residues. V shed 4 bases and J 5 bases; nucleotides not matched to a gene: 8. Germline V CDR1 and CDR2: SGHDT, YYEEEE. In nucleotides, the CDR3 is TGTGCCAGCAGCCCGATAGACAGGGTAACTGAAGCTTTCTTT. Protein: CASSPIDRVTEAFF.

The V gene is TRBV5-1, the J gene TRBJ1-1; no reliable D call. Germline CDR1 SGHRS, CDR2 YFSETQ. V lost 0 bases to trimming and J lost 4 bases, with 13 bases between them. The CDR3 contains 15 residues. CDR3: CASSLDPGRSTEAFF. Written as DNA, the CDR3 is TGCGCCAGCAGCTTGGACCCGGGAAGAAGCACTGAAGCTTTCTTT. Full variable domain (outside the CDR3, taken from reference TRBV5-1 and TRBJ1-1): KAGVTQTPRYLIKTRGQQVTLSCSPISGHRSVSWYQQTPGQGLQFLFEYFSETQRNKGNFPGRFSGRQFSNSRSEMNVSTLELGDSALYLCASSLDPGRSTEAFFGQGTRLTVV.

The chain employs TRBV27 and TRBJ1-2, with a weak D call TRBD1 (6 bases). This CDR3 has 15 residues. V shed 2 bases and J shed 8 bases, with 18 bases lying between them. Germline loops: CDR1 MNHEY, CDR2 SMNVEV (reference sequence). The CDR3 nucleotides are TGTGCCAGCAGTTTACAACAGGGAAGGGGTTACGGCTACACCTTC. Encoded protein: CASSLQQGRGYGYTF.

The chain links TRBV19 to TRBJ2-1; 10 bases map to TRBD2. Per the germline V gene, CDR1 is LNHDA and CDR2 is SQIVND (reference sequence). The CDR3 loop spans 15 amino acids. V shed 6 bases, J shed 7 bases, and the junction held 9 bases outside the gene matches. The CDR3 protein is CASRSLAGDLNEQFF. The CDR3 bases are TGTGCCAGTAGGTCGCTAGCGGGGGATTTAAATGAGCAGTTCTTC.

This chain connects TRBV5-6 to TRBJ2-7, with D tentatively TRBD2 (6 bases). Trimming stripped 7 bases from V and 3 bases from J, with 14 bases between. Germline assignment: CDR1 SGHDT and CDR2 YYEEEE. The CDR3 is made up of 13 amino acids. The CDR3 DNA is TGTGCCAGCGCTTCGGTGGGACTCTACGAGCAGTACTTC. This translates into CASASVGLYEQYF.

The V and J genes are TRBV19 and TRBJ1-1; TRBD1 aligns across 7 bases. Per germline, CDR1 LNHDA and CDR2 SQIVND (reference sequence). The CDR3 is 16 residues long. The trim removed 3 bases at V and 1 base at J, leaving 8 bases unmatched. The CDR3 nucleotides read TGTGCCAGTAGTATGGCCCCGGGACAGACGAACACTGAAGCTTTCTTT. This gives the protein CASSMAPGQTNTEAFF.

J is TRBJ2-3 and V is TRBV19; 11 nucleotides align to TRBD2. CDR3 length equals 15 residues. The V segment lost 4 bases and the J segment 3 bases; nucleotides outside the gene matches: 3. CDR1 LNHDA and CDR2 SQIVND come from the germline V gene (reference sequence). CDR3 sequence: CASSTLAGATDTQYF. In DNA form, the CDR3 reads TGTGCCAGTAGTACACTAGCGGGGGCGACAGATACGCAGTATTTT. The whole variable domain, remainder taken from reference TRBV19 and TRBJ2-3, is DGGITQSPKYLFRKEGQNVTLSCEQNLNHDAMYWYRQDPGQGLRLIYYSQIVNDFQKGDIAEGYSVSREKKESFPLTVTSAQKNPTAFYLCASSTLAGATDTQYFGPGTRLTVL.

Details on this clone: Other DNA sequences in this sample translate to the same CDR3. This sequence joins TRBV28 and TRBJ1-2; no reliable D call. V was pared by 4 bases and J by 5 bases, with 5 bases between. CDR1 is MDHEN and CDR2 is SYDVKM in the germline V gene. The CDR3 length is 11 residues. The CDR3 is CASSSRYGYTF. CDR3 nucleotide sequence: TGTGCCAGCAGTTCCAGGTATGGCTACACCTTC.

The CDR3 DNA reads as TGTGCCAGCAGTGAACCCGGACTAGCTGCGGAGACCCAGTACTTC. Protein: CASSEPGLAAETQYF. The chain has TRBV2 and TRBJ2-5, with TRBD2 matching over 8 bases. V gave up 2 bases and J gave up 5 bases; unmatched junction bases: 7. Per the germline V gene, CDR1 is SNHLY and CDR2 is FYNNEI. The CDR3 contains 15 residues.

CDR3 nucleotide sequence: TGTGCCAGCCGGATCCAGGGGGATACTGAAGCTTTCTTT. It codes for CASRIQGDTEAFF. The V call is TRBV18, the J call TRBJ1-1; 7 bases agree with TRBD1. This CDR3 has 13 residues. In germline, CDR1 is KGHSH, CDR2 LQKENI. V was pared by 8 bases and J by 5 bases, with 8 bases of the junction left unmatched. Variable domain in full (rest from reference TRBV18 and TRBJ1-1): NAGVMQNPRHLVRRRGQEARLRCSPMKGHSHVYWYRQLPEEGLKFMVYLQKENIIDESGMPKERFSAEFPKEGPSILRIQQVVRGDSAAYFCASRIQGDTEAFFGQGTRLTVV.

This rearrangement joins TRBV6-6 to TRBJ2-2; the D is unclear. Between the trimmed V and J ends, which lost 5 bases and 1 base, there was a span of 8 bases. Germline CDR1 is MNHNY and CDR2 is SVGAGI (reference sequence). The CDR3 totals 14 residues. CDR3 DNA sequence: TGTGCCAGCAGTCATCGACAGAACACCGGGGAGCTGTTTTTT. Amino acids: CASSHRQNTGELFF.

This rearrangement joins TRBV6-1 to TRBJ2-5; D might be TRBD2 (5 bases). The V gene lost 2 bases and the J gene lost 4 bases, with 14 bases spanning the gap. Looked up from germline, CDR1 is MNHNS and CDR2 is SASEGT. The CDR3 spans 15 residues. The CDR3 nucleotides read TGTGCCAGCAGTGAATCCGGCGGGTGGAGAGAGACCCAGTACTTC. Its translation: CASSESGGWRETQYF.

The V and J genes are TRBV19 and TRBJ1-1, with 7 positions matching TRBD1. This CDR3 has 14 amino acids. After removal of 4 bases from V and 4 bases from J, the junction contained 6 bases not matched to a gene. Germline V gene data show CDR1 as LNHDA and CDR2 as SQIVND (reference sequence). For the CDR3, the DNA is TGTGCCAGTAGTACACAGGGGACTGTCACTGAAGCTTTCTTT. Translating gives CASSTQGTVTEAFF.

The V and J genes are TRBV7-3 and TRBJ1-2, with D possibly matching TRBD1 (5 bases). The ends were cut back, 5 bases at V and 0 bases at J, with 7 bases in the middle. The CDR3 spans 13 residues. The V gene's germline CDR1 is SGHTA and CDR2 FQGTGA. As DNA, the CDR3 is TGTGCCAGCAGCCCGACAGCTAACTATGGCTACACCTTC. It codes for CASSPTANYGYTF.